What follows are 6 T cell receptor beta chains derived from one specimen sequenced in a study of cytomegalovirus exposure and HLA in healthy donors. The study ran its PCR with 60 Vbeta and 13 Jbeta primers. Using immunoSEQ multiplex PCR, the repertoire was profiled, and TCRdb retains in-frame clones only, with some absent. In the table there are about 150,000 clones, approximately 76% of which are singletons. The material sequenced was PBMCs. The receptors were sampled from a man in his forties in good health and CMV-seronegative.

This clone was seen a handful of times. The gene calls are TRBV6-1 and TRBJ2-3; 10 bases line up with TRBD1. The CDR3 length is 15 residues. Germline values: CDR1 MNHNS, CDR2 SASEGT. V was clipped by 1 base and J by 4 bases; unmatched bases: 2. Here the CDR3 reads CASSEGGTGADTQYF. The DNA for the CDR3 is TGTGCCAGCAGTGAAGGGGGGACAGGGGCAGATACGCAGTATTTT.

This clone has only one observation. The V call is TRBV11-1, the J call TRBJ2-7; 11 bases are shared with TRBD1. The CDR3 extends over 14 amino acids. Germline-derived CDR1 and CDR2 are SGHAT and FQDESV (reference sequence). V lost 0 bases to trimming and J lost 6 bases; unmatched junction nucleotides: 1. This CDR3 is CASSLAGTGGEQYF. The CDR3 DNA reads as TGTGCCAGCAGCTTAGCCGGGACAGGGGGCGAGCAGTACTTC.

CDR3 protein: CASSESSQTGIYEQYF. CDR3 DNA sequence: TGTGCCAGCAGTGAATCGTCACAAACAGGGATCTACGAGCAGTACTTC. The chain carries TRBV25-1 and TRBJ2-7, with D possibly matching TRBD1 (6 bases). The CDR3 totals 16 residues. V was cut by 1 base and J by 3 bases, with 16 bases left in between. Per the germline V gene, CDR1 is MGHDK and CDR2 is SYGVNS.

The chain links TRBV6-4 to TRBJ2-1; D is perhaps TRBD1 (6 bases). CDR1 MRHNA and CDR2 SNTAGT come from the germline V gene. The ends were cut back, 4 bases at V and 2 bases at J, with 12 bases in the middle. The CDR3 covers 15 residues. CDR3 residues: CASSVQGGTYNEQFF. CDR3 coding DNA: TGTGCCAGCAGTGTACAGGGTGGAACCTACAATGAGCAGTTCTTC.

This chain links TRBV7-9 with TRBJ2-7, with 11 bases matching TRBD2. CDR1 is SEHNR and CDR2 is FQNEAQ in the germline V gene (reference sequence). Trimming took 1 base from V and 4 from J; bases not matched to a gene: 0. The CDR3 loop spans 14 amino acids. CDR3 bases: TGTGCCAGCAGCTTAGGACTAGCGGGATACGAGCAGTACTTC. This encodes CASSLGLAGYEQYF.

A few counts support this clone. The J gene is TRBJ2-7, the V gene TRBV2, with D possibly matching TRBD1 (6 bases). The CDR3 runs to 15 residues. Looked up from germline, CDR1 is SNHLY and CDR2 is FYNNEI. Trimming stripped 0 bases from V and 2 bases from J, with 11 bases between. CDR3 coding DNA: TGTGCCAGCAGTGAAGCGCCAGGGGAAACCTACGAGCAGTACTTC. Residues: CASSEAPGETYEQYF.